The source of this T cell receptor beta chain is a study of Ad26.COV2.S vaccination and SARS-CoV-2 variants (dated by TCRdb to 2020 to 2022). A note on the overall study: Donors in the vaccine arm were drawn from COV1001, a multicentre, randomized, double-blind, placebo-controlled phase I-IIa trial testing Ad26.COV2.S in healthy adults. Ad26.COV2.S was administered intramuscularly at 5 x 10^10 or 1 x 10^11 viral particles, either as a single shot or as two shots given 56 days apart. TCRbeta repertoire sequencing served as the tool for gauging how specific and how broad the SARS-CoV-2-reactive T cell receptors were following Ad26.COV2.S vaccination. The TCR-sequenced set comprised approximately 32 samples: some 20 Ad26.COV2.S vaccine recipients, 5 placebo recipients and 8 SARS-CoV-2 convalescent individuals. Trial participants were randomized into five groups of five, in which low-dose or high-dose Ad26.COV2.S was given once or twice, or placebo was given on both occasions. Investigators did not know the trial group allocation while performing experiments and assessing outcomes.

The treatment or condition label corresponds to: 15 to 20 received Ad26.COV2.S at low or high dose, single or two shots; a few received placebo; per-sample allocation not given. For vaccine and placebo recipients, the sequenced repertoires came from samples collected on day 63 after the first injection. Between 29 July and 7 August 2020, Cohort 1b enrolled some 25 adults aged 18-55 years at one site in Boston, USA. Ad26.COV2.S was a replication-incompetent adenovirus type 26 vector expressing a prefusion-stabilized SARS-CoV-2 spike protein from the original Wuhan strain. Beyond this particular receptor, the publication reports: The study was not powered for comparison of responses between vaccine doses or regimens. Substantial breadth of spike-specific CD8+ and CD4+ T cell responses was reported after vaccination. The authors noted that total T cell responses may have been underestimated by the TCR breadth and depth analyses. Spike-specific TCR breadth was higher in Ad26.COV2.S recipients than in placebo recipients (P = 0.0014). Non-spike TCR breadth was comparable between vaccine and placebo recipients, consistent with the vaccine containing only spike.

A remark on this clone: The antigen it recognizes is unknown. Per-nucleotide qualities are absent, and no much larger clonotype sits a single base away.

For CDR1 and CDR2, the germline V gene lists MNHNS and SASEGT. Deletion took 2 bases off V and 4 bases off J, with a span of 11 bases between the germline ends. Inclusive of the bounding cysteine and phenylalanine, the CDR3 is 14 residues long. CDR3 DNA only is kept here, 42 bases in frame from base 1. The immunoSEQ Assay was used to sequence TCRbeta CDR3 regions. After extraction, genomic DNA underwent amplification by bias-controlled multiplex PCR, followed by high-throughput sequencing. The source study handled its data this way. To quantify the absolute abundance of every unique TCRbeta CDR3 region, sequences were collapsed and filtered. T cell fraction was estimated by normalizing TCRbeta template counts to usable DNA, with usable DNA measured through amplification of reference genes found in all nucleated cells. Repertoire TCRs were annotated as SARS-CoV-2-specific by exact matching of V gene, CDR3 amino acid sequence and J gene to a known reactive TCR set. The reference SARS-CoV-2 TCR set was obtained from MIRA and was filtered for enrichment in COVID-19-positive ImmuneCODE repertoires, whereby public or cross-reactive TCRs were removed. Drawing on the MIRA antigens, annotated TCRs were analysed further at the level of specific ORF or position within ORF. Depth was the summed frequency of annotated unique rearrangements, while breadth was defined as annotated unique rearrangements over total unique productive rearrangements. Two-sided Wilcoxon rank-sum tests were used to compare TCR breadth between groups. This is the immuneACCESS table as TCRdb keeps it, with only in-frame sequences that have V and J called. A part of the clones is gone; compared with another copy, unresolved V genes explain less than half, and the rest is unexplained. V and J calls and clone size are copied from that table; D and trimming were computed from the DNA. For this sample there are 300,000 to 350,000 clones; about 85% appear just once. Together, the top ten hold 2.1% of the sample.

The receptor chain draws on TRBV6-1 and TRBJ1-2; confidence is insufficient to name the D gene. Sequenced here: peripheral blood, sampled in a trial of Ad26.COV2.S vaccine versus placebo. This receptor was identified in a person aged 18-60 years who received the Ad26.COV2.S COVID-19 vaccine or a placebo. The CDR3 sequence is CASSEISRGYGYTF. Read as DNA, the sequence is TGTGCCAGCAGTGAAATTTCCAGAGGCTATGGCTACACCTTC.